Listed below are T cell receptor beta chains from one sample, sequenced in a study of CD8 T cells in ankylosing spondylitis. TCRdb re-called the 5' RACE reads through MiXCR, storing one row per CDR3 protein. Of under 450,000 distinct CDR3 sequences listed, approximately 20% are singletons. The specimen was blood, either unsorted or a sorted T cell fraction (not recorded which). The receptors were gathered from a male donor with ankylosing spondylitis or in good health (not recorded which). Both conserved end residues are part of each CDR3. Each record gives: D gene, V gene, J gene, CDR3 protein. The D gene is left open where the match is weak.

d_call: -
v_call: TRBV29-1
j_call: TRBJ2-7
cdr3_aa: CSVEVPTYEQYF

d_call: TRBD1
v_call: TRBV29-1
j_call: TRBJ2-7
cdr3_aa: CSVEDPGQESYEQYF

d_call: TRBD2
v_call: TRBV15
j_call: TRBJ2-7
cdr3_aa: CATSSIPGLAALSYEQYF

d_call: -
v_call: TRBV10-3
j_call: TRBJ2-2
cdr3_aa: CAIAPEPNTGELFF

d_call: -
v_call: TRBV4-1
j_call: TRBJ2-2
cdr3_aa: CALVGGIPAGELFF

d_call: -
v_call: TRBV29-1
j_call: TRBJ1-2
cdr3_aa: CSVEESGESYGYTF

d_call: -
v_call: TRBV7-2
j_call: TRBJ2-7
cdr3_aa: CASSPDLQAYEQYF

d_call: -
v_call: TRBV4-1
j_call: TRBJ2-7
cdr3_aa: CASSQSLVVSKQYF

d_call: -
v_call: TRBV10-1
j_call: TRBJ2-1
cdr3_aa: CASSGATSSYRSYNEQFF

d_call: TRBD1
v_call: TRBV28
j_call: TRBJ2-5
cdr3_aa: CASRRQGVRQETQYF

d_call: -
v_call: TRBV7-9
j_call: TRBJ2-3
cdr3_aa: CASSSPHRPDTQYF

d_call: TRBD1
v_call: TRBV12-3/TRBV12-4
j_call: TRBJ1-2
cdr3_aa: CASSPGTGHVYGYTF

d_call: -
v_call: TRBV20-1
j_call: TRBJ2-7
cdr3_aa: CSARDGNPPYLLYF

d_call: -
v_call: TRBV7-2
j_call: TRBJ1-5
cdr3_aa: CASSLEPPLANQPQHF

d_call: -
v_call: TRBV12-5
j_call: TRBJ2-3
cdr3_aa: CASGLVLGGTDTQYF

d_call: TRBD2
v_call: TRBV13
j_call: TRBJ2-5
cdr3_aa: CARPTSGTTHQETQYF

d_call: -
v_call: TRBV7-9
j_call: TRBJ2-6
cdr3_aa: CASSLVGNGANVLTF

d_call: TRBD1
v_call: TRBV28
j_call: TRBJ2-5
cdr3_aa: CASSLQGAGETQYF

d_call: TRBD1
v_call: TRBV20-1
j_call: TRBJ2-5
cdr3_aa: CSARGPWTGGQETQYF

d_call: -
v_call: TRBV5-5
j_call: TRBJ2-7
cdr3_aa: CASSSWRDSYEQYF

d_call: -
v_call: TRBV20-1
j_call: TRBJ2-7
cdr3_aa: CSARVASYEQYF

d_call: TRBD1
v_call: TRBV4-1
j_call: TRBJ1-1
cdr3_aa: CASSKPDRQSTEAFF

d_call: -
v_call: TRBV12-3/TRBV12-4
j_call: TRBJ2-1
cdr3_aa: CASSTGSPEKYNEQFF

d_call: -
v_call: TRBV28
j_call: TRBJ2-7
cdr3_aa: CASSPPAGTYEQYF

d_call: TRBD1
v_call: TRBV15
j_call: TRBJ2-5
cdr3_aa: CATSRERQGIRETQYF

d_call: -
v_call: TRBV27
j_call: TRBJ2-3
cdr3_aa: CASGRGVSTDTQYF

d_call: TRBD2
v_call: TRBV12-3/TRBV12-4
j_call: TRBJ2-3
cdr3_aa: CASSPTSGGVTDTQYF

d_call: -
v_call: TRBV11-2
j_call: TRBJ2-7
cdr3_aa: CASSLRGYRPYEQYF

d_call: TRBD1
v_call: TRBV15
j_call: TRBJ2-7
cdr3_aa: CATSRDGQGDEQYF

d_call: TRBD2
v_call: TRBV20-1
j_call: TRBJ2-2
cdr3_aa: CSARGPEAGANTGELFF

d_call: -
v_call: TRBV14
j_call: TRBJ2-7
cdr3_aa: CASSQVGRLYEQYF

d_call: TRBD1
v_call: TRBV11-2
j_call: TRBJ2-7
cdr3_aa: CASSLVPGGWYEQYF

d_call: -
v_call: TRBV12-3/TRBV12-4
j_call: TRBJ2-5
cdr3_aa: CASTERAGETQYF

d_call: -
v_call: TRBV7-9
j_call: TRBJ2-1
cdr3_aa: CASSSPYTDSPHDEQFF